Following are 28 T cell receptor beta chains from one sample sequenced in a study of blood T cell repertoires in COVID-19. Sequencing was performed with immunoSEQ multiplex PCR; in TCRdb, only in-frame clones are kept and a portion is missing. The sample contains about 230,000 clones, around 81% of which appear only once. Material: peripheral blood. The source of these receptors is a woman older than 75 with COVID-19, enrolled during active disease.

The J gene is TRBJ2-5, the V gene TRBV19; 7 positions match TRBD1. J gave up 5 bases and V 4 bases, and 10 bases lay outside the gene matches. This CDR3 spans 15 amino acids. Per the germline V gene, CDR1 is LNHDA and CDR2 is SQIVND (reference sequence). The CDR3 protein is CASSTRRQGGETQYF. The CDR3, as DNA: TGTGCCAGTAGTACAAGACGACAGGGCGGGGAGACCCAGTACTTC.

The chain has TRBV28 and TRBJ2-4, with D perhaps matching TRBD2 (6 bases). Trimming took off 4 bases at V and 3 bases at J, with 13 bases between the two ends. The CDR3 spans 15 residues. Germline lookup yields CDR1 MDHEN and CDR2 SYDVKM. This CDR3 reads CASSSGSGYKNIQYF. In DNA form, the CDR3 reads TGTGCCAGCAGTTCGGGTAGCGGATACAAAAACATTCAGTACTTC.

This clone was observed a few times. The chain recombines TRBV7-2 with TRBJ1-2; the match to TRBD1 covers 9 bases. Germline V gives CDR1 SGHTA, CDR2 FQGNSA. The junction had 4 bases not matched to a gene; V was cut back by 1 base and J by 7 bases. The CDR3 covers 14 residues. CDR3 in amino acids: CASSLGGQGSGYTF. For the CDR3, the DNA is TGTGCCAGCAGCTTAGGGGGACAGGGAAGTGGCTACACCTTC.

This clone was seen a handful of times. V and J are TRBV19 and TRBJ1-2; possible D gene TRBD1, 6 bases. CDR1 is LNHDA and CDR2 is SQIVND in the germline V gene (reference sequence). Between the trimmed V and J ends, which lost 9 bases and 0 bases, there was a span of 14 bases. The CDR3 totals 14 residues. CDR3 residues: CASRRGGTNYGYTF. The CDR3 DNA is TGTGCCAGCAGGAGGGGGGGTACTAACTATGGCTACACCTTC. The variable domain in full, with the rest retrieved from reference TRBV19 and TRBJ1-2, is DGGITQSPKYLFRKEGQNVTLSCEQNLNHDAMYWYRQDPGQGLRLIYYSQIVNDFQKGDIAEGYSVSREKKESFPLTVTSAQKNPTAFYLCASRRGGTNYGYTFGSGTRLTVV.

This clone showed up just once. The chain uses TRBV19 and TRBJ2-7, with 13 bases identical to TRBD2. V was clipped by 6 bases and J by 6 bases; unmatched bases: 8. The CDR3 loop spans 15 amino acids. Germline CDR1 is LNHDA and CDR2 is SQIVND (reference sequence). The CDR3 sequence is CASRAPGTSGVEQYF. CDR3 nucleotides: TGTGCCAGTAGGGCCCCCGGGACTAGCGGGGTCGAGCAGTACTTC.

A few counts support this clone. Other nucleotide sequences in the sample specify the same CDR3. CDR3 in DNA: TGTGCCAGCAGCCCTGCGCCGAGCTCCTACAATGAGCAGTTCTTC. Its translation is CASSPAPSSYNEQFF. The chain couples TRBV7-3 to TRBJ2-1; no clear D gene. The V and J ends lost 5 bases and 0 bases respectively, with 11 bases between them. The length of the CDR3 is 15 residues. Per germline, CDR1 SGHTA and CDR2 FQGTGA.

The V and J genes are TRBV27 and TRBJ2-5; TRBD2 agrees at 13 bases. CDR1 is MNHEY and CDR2 is SMNVEV in the germline V gene (reference sequence). The CDR3 sequence is 16 residues long. V lost 6 bases to trimming and J lost 7 bases; unmatched junction nucleotides: 11. CDR3 DNA: TGTGCCAGCAGGTGGACTAGCGGGAGCGTGGTTGGGACCCAGTACTTC. It codes for CASRWTSGSVVGTQYF.

The J gene is TRBJ2-4, the V gene TRBV12-3 or TRBV12-4; D uncertain. CDR3 size: 11 residues. The V gene lost 3 bases and the J gene lost 7 bases, with 4 bases spanning the gap. CDR3 amino acids: CASSFSNIQYF. CDR3 in DNA: TGTGCCAGCAGTTTTAGTAACATTCAGTACTTC.

The V gene is TRBV4-2, the J gene TRBJ2-7; 9 nucleotides agree with TRBD2. This CDR3 has 17 amino acids. The germline V gene has CDR1 LGHNA and CDR2 YNFKEQ. V lost 0 bases and J lost 7; bases outside the gene matches: 13. CDR3 loop: CASSQDMSGGLLWEQYF. CDR3 sequence (DNA): TGTGCCAGCAGCCAAGATATGAGCGGGGGGCTGTTGTGGGAGCAGTACTTC.

The V and J genes are TRBV29-1 and TRBJ1-1, with TRBD1 matching 7 bases. There are 14 residues in the CDR3. Germline V gene data show CDR1 as SQVTM and CDR2 as ANQGSEA. V lost 3 bases to trimming and J lost 4 bases; unmatched junction nucleotides: 8. CDR3 region: CSVERQGGGTEAFF. CDR3 nucleotide sequence: TGCAGCGTTGAGAGACAGGGTGGCGGCACTGAAGCTTTCTTT.

CDR3 in DNA: TGTGCCATATCAAGACAGGGTAACTCTGGAAACACCATATATTTT. Protein: CAISRQGNSGNTIYF. V is TRBV10-3 and J is TRBJ1-3; 7 bases agree with TRBD1. The V gene's germline CDR1 is ENHRY and CDR2 SYGVKD. CDR3 size: 15 residues. V shed 9 bases and J 0 bases; nucleotides not matched to a gene: 8.

The chain joins TRBV28 to TRBJ1-2, with D perhaps matching TRBD1 (6 bases). The CDR3 has 12 amino acids. Trimming removed 5 bases at V and 4 bases at J, with 8 bases between. Germline CDR1 reads MDHEN; CDR2 reads SYDVKM. In nucleotides, the CDR3 is TGTGCCAGCAGTAGGACAGTCTATGGCTACACCTTC. Protein sequence: CASSRTVYGYTF.

The CDR3 is CASSFPGEAFF. CDR3 coding DNA: TGTGCCAGCAGTTTCCCCGGGGAAGCTTTCTTT. V gene TRBV28 combines with J gene TRBJ1-1, with D uncertain. CDR3 length: 11 amino acids. V shed 3 bases and J shed 8 bases, with 7 bases lying between them. Germline CDR1 is MDHEN and CDR2 is SYDVKM.

This clone appeared a single time. The chain joins TRBV11-2 to TRBJ2-2; D remains unclear. V was shortened by 1 base and J by 4 bases, with 7 bases between the two germline ends. Germline V gene sequence: CDR1 SGHAT, CDR2 FQNNGV. The CDR3 loop spans 14 amino acids. The CDR3: CASSLGSFTGELFF. The CDR3 nucleotides are TGTGCCAGCAGCTTAGGGAGTTTCACCGGGGAGCTGTTTTTT.

The chain employs TRBV10-3 and TRBJ1-2; 10 nucleotides line up with TRBD1. CDR3 length: 14 amino acids. In germline, CDR1 is ENHRY, CDR2 SYGVKD. The V gene end was trimmed by 6 bases and the J gene end by 6 bases; junction bases not matched to a gene: 7. The CDR3 coding sequence is TGTGCCATCAGAAGACAGGGGGCGAAGGATGGCTACACCTTC. As protein: CAIRRQGAKDGYTF.

The rearrangement links TRBV4-3 to TRBJ1-6; D may be TRBD1 (5 bases). Trimming took 0 bases from V and 5 from J, leaving 14 bases between them. Germline V gene sequence: CDR1 LGHNA, CDR2 YSLEER. This CDR3 is 17 amino acids long. CDR3 loop: CASSQEASWTNNSPLHF. CDR3 nucleotides: TGCGCCAGCAGCCAAGAGGCGTCGTGGACAAATAATTCACCCCTCCACTTT.

The CDR3 region is CASSLGGLNTEAFF. Written as DNA, the CDR3 is TGTGCCAGCAGCTTAGGAGGATTGAACACTGAAGCTTTCTTT. The V call is TRBV5-4, the J call TRBJ1-1; D unresolved. Trimming cost V 2 bases and J 0 bases, with 8 bases left between them. CDR1 is SGHNT and CDR2 is YYREEE in the germline V gene (reference sequence). The CDR3 consists of 14 residues. The full variable domain, in which reference TRBV5-4 and TRBJ1-1 provide the parts outside the CDR3, is ETGVTQSPTHLIKTRGQQVTLRCSSQSGHNTVSWYQQALGQGPQFIFQYYREEENGRGNFPPRFSGLQFPNYSSELNVNALELDDSALYLCASSLGGLNTEAFFGQGTRLTVV.

The rearrangement uses TRBV10-3 and TRBJ1-1; D call uncertain. Trimming removed 0 bases from V and 7 bases from J, with 6 bases in between. Germline-derived CDR1 and CDR2 are ENHRY and SYGVKD. There are 12 residues in the CDR3. CDR3 coding DNA: TGTGCCATCAGTGAGTCGACGGGTGAAGCTTTCTTT. Amino acid sequence: CAISESTGEAFF.

The chain carries TRBV19 and TRBJ1-2; 7 bases line up with TRBD1. CDR1 and CDR2 from the germline V gene are LNHDA and SQIVND (reference sequence). The junction had 11 bases not matched to a gene; V was cut back by 2 bases and J by 5 bases. The CDR3 runs to 16 residues. The DNA for the CDR3 is TGTGCCAGTAGTATATACCCCGGGACAGCTTCTTATGGCTACACCTTC. Protein: CASSIYPGTASYGYTF.

The chain has TRBV6-5 and TRBJ2-7; D might be TRBD1 (5 bases). Trimming took off 5 bases at V and 3 bases at J, with 11 bases between the two ends. This CDR3 is 13 amino acids long. Germline V gene data show CDR1 as MNHEY and CDR2 as SVGAGI. The DNA for the CDR3 is TGTGCCAGCAGTACCCGACAGTACTACGAGCAGTACTTC. Translating gives CASSTRQYYEQYF.

The CDR3 sequence is CASSSHGMFDPSGNTIYF. The CDR3 nucleotides are TGTGCCAGCAGTTCCCACGGTATGTTCGATCCCTCTGGAAACACCATATATTTT. The genes are TRBV28 and TRBJ1-3; D is unresolved. Between the trimmed V and J ends, which lost 4 bases and 0 bases, there was a span of 19 bases. CDR3 length: 18 residues. Germline V gene sequence: CDR1 MDHEN, CDR2 SYDVKM.

This clone was detected only a few times. This chain links TRBV2 with TRBJ2-7; 9 bases match TRBD2. CDR1 SNHLY and CDR2 FYNNEI come from the germline V gene. CDR3 length: 13 amino acids. After removal of 8 bases from V and 3 bases from J, the junction contained 5 bases not matched to a gene. The CDR3 here is CASESSGNYEQYF. CDR3 nucleotide sequence: TGTGCCAGCGAGTCTAGCGGGAACTACGAGCAGTACTTC.

This clone was seen more than once but under ten times. The chain carries TRBV5-1 and TRBJ2-2, with a tentative D call TRBD1 (5 bases). Germline assignment: CDR1 SGHRS and CDR2 YFSETQ. The CDR3 is made up of 15 amino acids. Trimming removed 1 base from V and 0 bases from J, with 7 bases in between. Here the CDR3 DNA reads TGCGCCAGCAGCTTGAGGACAACGAACACCGGGGAGCTGTTTTTT. This gives the protein CASSLRTTNTGELFF. Combining the CDR3 with reference TRBV5-1 and TRBJ2-2 gives the whole variable domain KAGVTQTPRYLIKTRGQQVTLSCSPISGHRSVSWYQQTPGQGLQFLFEYFSETQRNKGNFPGRFSGRQFSNSRSEMNVSTLELGDSALYLCASSLRTTNTGELFFGEGSRLTVL.

The rearrangement uses TRBV10-3 and TRBJ2-1, with 9 bases identical to TRBD1. Losses at the gene ends were 3 bases for V and 9 bases for J; bases not matched to a gene: 3. This CDR3 comprises 13 residues. Germline CDR1 ENHRY, CDR2 SYGVKD. In nucleotides, the CDR3 is TGTGCCATCAGTGAACAGGGGGCGGGTGAGCAGTTCTTC. Translating it yields CAISEQGAGEQFF.

J is TRBJ2-7 and V is TRBV7-3; D is uncertain. The CDR3 has 13 residues. Trimming took 0 bases from V and 6 from J, leaving 9 bases between them. Germline CDR1 SGHTA, CDR2 FQGTGA. This CDR3 reads CASSLTVASEQYF. Here the CDR3 DNA reads TGTGCCAGCAGCTTAACAGTTGCGAGCGAGCAGTACTTC.

Notes on this clone: The junction differs from germline at one of its ends, possibly a read error. V gene TRBV9 combines with J gene TRBJ1-1; no reliable D call. Germline values: CDR1 SGDLS, CDR2 YYNGEE. CDR3 length: 8 residues. Here the CDR3 reads CASSPQSF. The CDR3, as DNA: TGTGCCAGCAGCCCCCAGTCCTTT.

The V and J genes are TRBV19 and TRBJ1-2, with D hard to call. The CDR3 has 17 residues. Germline V gene sequence: CDR1 LNHDA, CDR2 SQIVND (reference sequence). The ends were cut back, 4 bases at V and 6 bases at J, with 24 bases in the middle. The CDR3 sequence is CASSTQKAGSRSDGYTF. The CDR3 DNA reads as TGTGCCAGTAGTACCCAGAAAGCGGGCTCGAGGAGTGATGGCTACACCTTC.

The rearrangement links TRBV18 to TRBJ1-6; D is possibly TRBD1 (5 bases). This CDR3 contains 14 residues. Trimming stripped 6 bases from V and 10 bases from J, with 16 bases between. CDR1 and CDR2 (germline): KGHSH, LQKENI. The CDR3: CASSREWGGSPLHF. The CDR3 DNA reads TGTGCCAGCTCTCGAGAGTGGGGGGGGTCACCCCTCCACTTT.